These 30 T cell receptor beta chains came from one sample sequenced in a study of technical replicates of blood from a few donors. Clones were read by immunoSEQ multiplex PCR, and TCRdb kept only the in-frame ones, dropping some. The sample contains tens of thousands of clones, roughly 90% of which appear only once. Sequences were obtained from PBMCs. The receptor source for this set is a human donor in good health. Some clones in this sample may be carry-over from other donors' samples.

For the CDR3, the DNA is TGTGCCAGCAGCTTAGAAGTGACATACACCACCGGGGAGCTGTTTTTT. Translated: CASSLEVTYTTGELFF. This chain links TRBV7-8 with TRBJ2-2; D gene ambiguous. CDR3 length: 16 residues. V was pared by 1 base and J by 4 bases, with 13 bases between. CDR1 is SGHVS and CDR2 is FQNEAQ in the germline V gene.

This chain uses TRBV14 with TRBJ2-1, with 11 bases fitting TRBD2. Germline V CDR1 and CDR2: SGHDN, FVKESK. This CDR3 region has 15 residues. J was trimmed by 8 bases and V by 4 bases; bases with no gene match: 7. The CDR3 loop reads CASSPETSGAYEQFF. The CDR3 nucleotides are TGTGCCAGCAGCCCAGAGACTAGCGGGGCTTATGAGCAGTTCTTC.

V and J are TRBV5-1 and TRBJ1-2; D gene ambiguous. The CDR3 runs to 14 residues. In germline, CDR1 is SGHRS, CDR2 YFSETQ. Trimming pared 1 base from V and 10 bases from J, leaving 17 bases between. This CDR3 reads CASSLLDSSQLYTF. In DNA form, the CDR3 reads TGCGCCAGCAGCTTGTTAGATAGCTCCCAGCTCTACACCTTC.

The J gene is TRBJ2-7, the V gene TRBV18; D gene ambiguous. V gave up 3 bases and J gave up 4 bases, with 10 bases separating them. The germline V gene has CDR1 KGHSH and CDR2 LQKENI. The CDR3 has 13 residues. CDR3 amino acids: CASSPRGVYEQYF. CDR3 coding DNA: TGTGCCAGCTCACCCAGAGGAGTGTACGAGCAGTACTTC. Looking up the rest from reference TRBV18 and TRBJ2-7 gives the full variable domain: NAGVMQNPRHLVRRRGQEARLRCSPMKGHSHVYWYRQLPEEGLKFMVYLQKENIIDESGMPKERFSAEFPKEGPSILRIQQVVRGDSAAYFCASSPRGVYEQYFGPGTRLTVT.

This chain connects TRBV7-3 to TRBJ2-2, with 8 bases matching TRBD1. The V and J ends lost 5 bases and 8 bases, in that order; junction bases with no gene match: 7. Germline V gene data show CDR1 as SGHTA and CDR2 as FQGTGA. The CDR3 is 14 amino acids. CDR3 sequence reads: CASSRDRRNGELFF. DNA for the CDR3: TGTGCCAGCAGCCGGGACAGGAGGAATGGGGAGCTGTTTTTT. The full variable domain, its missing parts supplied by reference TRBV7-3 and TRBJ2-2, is GAGVSQTPSNKVTEKGKYVELRCDPISGHTALYWYRQSLGQGPEFLIYFQGTGAADDSGLPNDRFFAVRPEGSVSTLKIQRTERGDSAVYLCASSRDRRNGELFFGEGSRLTVL.

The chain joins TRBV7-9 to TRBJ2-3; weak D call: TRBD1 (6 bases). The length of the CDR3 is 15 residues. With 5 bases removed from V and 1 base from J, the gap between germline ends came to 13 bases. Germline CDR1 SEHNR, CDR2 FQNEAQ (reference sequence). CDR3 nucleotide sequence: TGTGCCAGCAGCCAGTCAGGGGCGGGCACAGATACGCAGTATTTT. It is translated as CASSQSGAGTDTQYF.

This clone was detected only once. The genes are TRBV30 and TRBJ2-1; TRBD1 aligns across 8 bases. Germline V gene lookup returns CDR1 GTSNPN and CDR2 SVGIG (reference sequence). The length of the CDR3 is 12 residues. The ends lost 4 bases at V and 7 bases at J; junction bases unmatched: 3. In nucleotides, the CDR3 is TGTGCCTGGAATCAGGGGGCTAATGAGCAGTTCTTC. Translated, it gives CAWNQGANEQFF.

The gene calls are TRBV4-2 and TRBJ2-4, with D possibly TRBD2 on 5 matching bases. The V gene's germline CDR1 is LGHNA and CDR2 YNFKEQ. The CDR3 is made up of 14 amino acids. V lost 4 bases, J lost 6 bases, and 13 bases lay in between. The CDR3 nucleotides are TGTGCCAGCAGCCCCACTAGTGAGGCAAACATTCAGTACTTC. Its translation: CASSPTSEANIQYF.

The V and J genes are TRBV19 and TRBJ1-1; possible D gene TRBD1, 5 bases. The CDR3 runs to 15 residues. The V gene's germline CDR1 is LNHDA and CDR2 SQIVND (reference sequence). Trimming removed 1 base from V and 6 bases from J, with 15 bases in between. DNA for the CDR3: TGTGCCAGTAGTATAGCGTCAGGGCCGGGGGCTGAAGCTTTCTTT. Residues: CASSIASGPGAEAFF.

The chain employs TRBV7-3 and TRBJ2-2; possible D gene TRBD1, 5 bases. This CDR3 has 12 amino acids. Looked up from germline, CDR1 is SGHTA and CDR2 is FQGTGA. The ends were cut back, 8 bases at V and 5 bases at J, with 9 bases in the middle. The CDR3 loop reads CASWSGTGELFF. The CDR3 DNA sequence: TGTGCCAGCTGGTCAGGGACCGGGGAGCTGTTTTTT.

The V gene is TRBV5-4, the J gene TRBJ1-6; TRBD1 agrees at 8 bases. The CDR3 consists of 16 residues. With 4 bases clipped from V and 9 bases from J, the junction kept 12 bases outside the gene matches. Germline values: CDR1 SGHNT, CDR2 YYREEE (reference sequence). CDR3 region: CASSGAGTGLRSPLHF. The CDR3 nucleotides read TGTGCCAGCAGCGGTGCCGGGACAGGTCTCCGTTCACCCCTCCACTTT.

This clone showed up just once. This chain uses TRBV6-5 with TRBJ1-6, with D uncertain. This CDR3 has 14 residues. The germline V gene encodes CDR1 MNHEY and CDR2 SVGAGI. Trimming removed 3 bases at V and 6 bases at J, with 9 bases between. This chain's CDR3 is CASSYRGGNSPLHF. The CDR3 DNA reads TGTGCCAGCAGTTATCGGGGAGGTAATTCACCCCTCCACTTT.

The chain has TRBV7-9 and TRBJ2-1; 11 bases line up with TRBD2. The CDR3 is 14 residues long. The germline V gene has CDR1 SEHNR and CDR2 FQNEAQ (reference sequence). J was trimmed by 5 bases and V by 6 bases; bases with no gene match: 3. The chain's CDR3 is CASRISGGDNEQFF. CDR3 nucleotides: TGTGCCAGCAGGATTAGCGGGGGGGACAATGAGCAGTTCTTC.

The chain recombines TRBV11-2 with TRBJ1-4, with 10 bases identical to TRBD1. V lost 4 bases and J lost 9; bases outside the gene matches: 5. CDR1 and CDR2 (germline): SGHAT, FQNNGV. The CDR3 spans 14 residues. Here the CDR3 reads CASSSGTGVKKLFF. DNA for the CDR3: TGTGCCAGCAGCTCCGGGACAGGGGTGAAAAAACTGTTTTTT. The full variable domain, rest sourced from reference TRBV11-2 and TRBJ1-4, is EAGVAQSPRYKIIEKRQSVAFWCNPISGHATLYWYQQILGQGPKLLIQFQNNGVVDDSQLPKDRFSAERLKGVDSTLKIQPAKLEDSAVYLCASSSGTGVKKLFFGSGTQLSVL.

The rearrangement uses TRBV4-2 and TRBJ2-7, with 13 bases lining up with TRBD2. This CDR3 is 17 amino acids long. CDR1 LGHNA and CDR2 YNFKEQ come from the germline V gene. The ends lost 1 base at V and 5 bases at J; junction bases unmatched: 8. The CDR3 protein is CASSQGGGLAGADEQYF. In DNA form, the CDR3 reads TGTGCCAGCAGCCAAGGCGGCGGACTAGCGGGAGCAGACGAGCAGTACTTC.

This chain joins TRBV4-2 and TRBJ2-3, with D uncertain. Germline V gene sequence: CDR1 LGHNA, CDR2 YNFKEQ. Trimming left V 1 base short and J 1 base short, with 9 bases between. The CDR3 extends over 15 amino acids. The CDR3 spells CASSQVGQGTDTQYF. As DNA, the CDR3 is TGTGCCAGCAGCCAAGTTGGCCAGGGCACAGATACGCAGTATTTT.

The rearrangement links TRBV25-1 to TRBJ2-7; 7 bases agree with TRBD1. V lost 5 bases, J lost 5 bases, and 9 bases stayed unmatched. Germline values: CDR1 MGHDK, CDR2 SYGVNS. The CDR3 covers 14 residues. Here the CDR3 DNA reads TGTGCCAGCAGTACCTCCGACAGGGTCCACGAGCAGTACTTC. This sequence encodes CASSTSDRVHEQYF.

CDR3 in amino acids: CASSLARLLYSPLHF. For the CDR3, the DNA is TGTGCCAGCAGCTTAGCGCGGCTGCTTTATTCACCCCTCCACTTT. The gene calls are TRBV7-2 and TRBJ1-6, with D hard to call. The V gene's germline CDR1 is SGHTA and CDR2 FQGNSA. The CDR3 is made up of 15 amino acids. Trimming cost V 0 bases and J 8 bases, with 11 bases left between them.

The CDR3 protein is CAISDWGRSYEQYF. In DNA, the CDR3 is TGTGCCATCAGTGACTGGGGGAGGTCCTACGAGCAGTACTTC. V gene TRBV10-3 combines with J gene TRBJ2-7; weak D call: TRBD2 (6 bases). With 3 bases removed from V and 1 base from J, the gap between germline ends came to 10 bases. Germline values: CDR1 ENHRY, CDR2 SYGVKD. The CDR3 extends over 14 amino acids.

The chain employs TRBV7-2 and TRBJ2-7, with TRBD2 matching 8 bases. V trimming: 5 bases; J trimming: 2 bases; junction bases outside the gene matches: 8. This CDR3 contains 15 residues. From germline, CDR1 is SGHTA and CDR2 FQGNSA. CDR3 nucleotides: TGTGCCAGCAGCCCGGTAGCGGGAAGGGCCTACGAGCAGTACTTC. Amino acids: CASSPVAGRAYEQYF.

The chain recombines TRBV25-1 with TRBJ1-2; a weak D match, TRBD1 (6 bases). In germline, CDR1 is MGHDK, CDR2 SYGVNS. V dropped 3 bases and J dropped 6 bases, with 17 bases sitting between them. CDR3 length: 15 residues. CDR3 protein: CASSDSGRGYDGYTF. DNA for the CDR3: TGTGCCAGCAGTGACTCCGGCAGGGGTTACGATGGCTACACCTTC.

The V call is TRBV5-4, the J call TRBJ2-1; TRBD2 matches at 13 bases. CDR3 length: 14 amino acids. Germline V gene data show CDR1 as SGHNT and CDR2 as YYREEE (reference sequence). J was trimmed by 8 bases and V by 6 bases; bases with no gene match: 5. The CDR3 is CASTQLAGGDEQFF. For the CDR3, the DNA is TGTGCCAGCACCCAACTAGCGGGAGGGGATGAGCAGTTCTTC. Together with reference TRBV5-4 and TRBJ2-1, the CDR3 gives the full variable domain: ETGVTQSPTHLIKTRGQQVTLRCSSQSGHNTVSWYQQALGQGPQFIFQYYREEENGRGNFPPRFSGLQFPNYSSELNVNALELDDSALYLCASTQLAGGDEQFFGPGTRLTVL.

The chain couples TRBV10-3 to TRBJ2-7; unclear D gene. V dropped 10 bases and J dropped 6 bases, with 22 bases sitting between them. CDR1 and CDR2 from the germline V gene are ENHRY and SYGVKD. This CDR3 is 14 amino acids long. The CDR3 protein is CATQTGGTVGEQYF. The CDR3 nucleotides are TGTGCCACCCAGACCGGCGGTACTGTGGGCGAGCAGTACTTC.

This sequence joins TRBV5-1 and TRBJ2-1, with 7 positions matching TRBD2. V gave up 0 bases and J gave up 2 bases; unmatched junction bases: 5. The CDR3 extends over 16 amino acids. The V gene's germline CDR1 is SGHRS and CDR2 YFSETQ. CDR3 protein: CASSLDGGGTYNEQFF. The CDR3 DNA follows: TGCGCCAGCAGCTTGGATGGGGGGGGAACCTACAATGAGCAGTTCTTC.

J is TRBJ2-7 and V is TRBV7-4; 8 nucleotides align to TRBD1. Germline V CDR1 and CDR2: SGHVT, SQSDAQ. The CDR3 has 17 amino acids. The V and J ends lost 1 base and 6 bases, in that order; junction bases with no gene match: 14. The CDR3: CASSLGDTRTGRSEQYF. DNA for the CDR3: TGTGCCAGCAGCTTAGGGGACACTAGGACAGGGAGAAGCGAGCAGTACTTC. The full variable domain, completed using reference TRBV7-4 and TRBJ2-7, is GAGVSQSPRYKVAKRGRDVALRCDSISGHVTLYWYRQTLGQGSEVLTYSQSDAQRDKSGRPSGRFSAERPERSVSTLKIQRTEQGDSAVYLCASSLGDTRTGRSEQYFGPGTRLTVT.

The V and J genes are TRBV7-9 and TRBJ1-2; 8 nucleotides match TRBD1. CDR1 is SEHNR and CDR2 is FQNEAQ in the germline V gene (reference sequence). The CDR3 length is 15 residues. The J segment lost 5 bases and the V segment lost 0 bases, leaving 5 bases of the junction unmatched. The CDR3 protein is CASSLAGTGGYGYTF. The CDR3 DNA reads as TGTGCCAGCAGCTTAGCAGGGACAGGTGGATATGGCTACACCTTC.

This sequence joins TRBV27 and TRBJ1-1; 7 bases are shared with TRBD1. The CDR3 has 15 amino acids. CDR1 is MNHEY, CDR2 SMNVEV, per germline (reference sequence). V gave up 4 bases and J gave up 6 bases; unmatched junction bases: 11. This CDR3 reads CASSWWYRGLAEAFF. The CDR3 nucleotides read TGTGCCAGCAGTTGGTGGTATAGGGGGCTCGCTGAAGCTTTCTTT.

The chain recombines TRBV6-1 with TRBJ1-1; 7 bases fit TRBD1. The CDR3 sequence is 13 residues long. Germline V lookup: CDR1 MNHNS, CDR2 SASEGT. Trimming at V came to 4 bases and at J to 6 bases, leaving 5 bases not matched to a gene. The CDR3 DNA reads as TGTGCCAGCAGTGTCGACAGGGTAGCTGAAGCTTTCTTT. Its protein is CASSVDRVAEAFF.

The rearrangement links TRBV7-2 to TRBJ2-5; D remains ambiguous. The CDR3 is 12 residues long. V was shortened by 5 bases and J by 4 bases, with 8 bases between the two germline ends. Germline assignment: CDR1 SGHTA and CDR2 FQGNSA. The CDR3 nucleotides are TGTGCCAGCAGCGGATACAGAGAGACCCAGTACTTC. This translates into CASSGYRETQYF.

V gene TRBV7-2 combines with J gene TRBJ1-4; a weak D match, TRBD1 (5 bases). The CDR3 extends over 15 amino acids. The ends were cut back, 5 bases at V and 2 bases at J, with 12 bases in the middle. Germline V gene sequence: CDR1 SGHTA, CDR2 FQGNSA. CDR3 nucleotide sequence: TGTGCCAGCAGCCCCGGCGGGGGGACTAATGAAAAACTGTTTTTT. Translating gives CASSPGGGTNEKLFF.